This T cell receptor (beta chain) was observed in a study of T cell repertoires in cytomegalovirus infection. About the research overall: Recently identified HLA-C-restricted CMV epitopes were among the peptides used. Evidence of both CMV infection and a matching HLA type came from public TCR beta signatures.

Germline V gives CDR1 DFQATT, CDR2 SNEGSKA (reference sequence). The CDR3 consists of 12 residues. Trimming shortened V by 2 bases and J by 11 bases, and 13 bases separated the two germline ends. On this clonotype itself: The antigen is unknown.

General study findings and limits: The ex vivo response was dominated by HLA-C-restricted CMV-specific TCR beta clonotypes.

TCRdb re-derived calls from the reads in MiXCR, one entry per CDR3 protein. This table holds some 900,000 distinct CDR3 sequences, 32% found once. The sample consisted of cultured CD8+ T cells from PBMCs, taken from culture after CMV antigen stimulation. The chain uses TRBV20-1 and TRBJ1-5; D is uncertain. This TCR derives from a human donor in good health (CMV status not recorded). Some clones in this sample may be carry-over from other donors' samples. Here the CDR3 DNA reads TGCAGTGCTAGATGGCTCCCACGGACCCAGCATTTT. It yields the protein CSARWLPRTQHF.